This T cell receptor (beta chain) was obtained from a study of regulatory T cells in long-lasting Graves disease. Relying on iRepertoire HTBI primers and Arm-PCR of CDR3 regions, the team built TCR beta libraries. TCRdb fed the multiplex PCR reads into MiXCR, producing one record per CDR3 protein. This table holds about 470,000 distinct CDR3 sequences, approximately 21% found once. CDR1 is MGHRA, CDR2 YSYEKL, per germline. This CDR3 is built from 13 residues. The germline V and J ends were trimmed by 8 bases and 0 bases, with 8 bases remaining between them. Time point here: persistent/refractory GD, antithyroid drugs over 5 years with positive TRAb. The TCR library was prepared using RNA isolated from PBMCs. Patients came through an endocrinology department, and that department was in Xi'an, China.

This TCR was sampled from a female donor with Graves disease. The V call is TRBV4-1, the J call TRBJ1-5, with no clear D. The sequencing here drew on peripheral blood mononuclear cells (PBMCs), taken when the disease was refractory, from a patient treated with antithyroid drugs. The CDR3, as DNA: TGCGCCAGCGGTCAAAATAGCAATCAGCCCCAGCATTTT. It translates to CASGQNSNQPQHF.